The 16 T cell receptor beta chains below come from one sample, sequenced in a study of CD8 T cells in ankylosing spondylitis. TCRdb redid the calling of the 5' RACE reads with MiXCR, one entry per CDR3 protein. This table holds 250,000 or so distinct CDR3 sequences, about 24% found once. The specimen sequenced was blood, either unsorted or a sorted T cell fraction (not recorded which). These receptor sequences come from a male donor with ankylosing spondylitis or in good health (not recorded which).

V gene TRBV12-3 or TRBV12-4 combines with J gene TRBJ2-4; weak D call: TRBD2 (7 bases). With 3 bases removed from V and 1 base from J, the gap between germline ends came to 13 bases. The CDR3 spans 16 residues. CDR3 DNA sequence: TGTGCCAGCAGTTTGCGGGGAGGGGGGGCCAAAAACATTCAGTACTTC. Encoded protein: CASSLRGGGAKNIQYF.

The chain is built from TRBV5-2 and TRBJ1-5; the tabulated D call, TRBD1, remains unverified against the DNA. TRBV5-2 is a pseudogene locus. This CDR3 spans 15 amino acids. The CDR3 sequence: CASKIGDRGNQPQHF. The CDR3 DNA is TGTGCCAGCAAGATAGGGGATCGGGGCAATCAGCCCCAGCATTTT.

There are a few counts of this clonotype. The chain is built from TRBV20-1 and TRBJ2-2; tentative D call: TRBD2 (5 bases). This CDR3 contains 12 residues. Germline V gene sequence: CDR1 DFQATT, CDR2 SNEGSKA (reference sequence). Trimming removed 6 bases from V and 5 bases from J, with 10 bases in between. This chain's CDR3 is CSAGRGTGELFF. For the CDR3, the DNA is TGCAGTGCCGGACGGGGAACCGGGGAGCTGTTTTTT.

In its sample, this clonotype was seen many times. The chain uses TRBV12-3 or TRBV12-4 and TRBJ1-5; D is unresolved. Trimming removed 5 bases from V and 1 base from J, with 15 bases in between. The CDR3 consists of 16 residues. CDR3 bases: TGTGCCAGCAGTGAATCCCGGAGTGCGAGCAATCAGCCCCAGCATTTT. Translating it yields CASSESRSASNQPQHF.

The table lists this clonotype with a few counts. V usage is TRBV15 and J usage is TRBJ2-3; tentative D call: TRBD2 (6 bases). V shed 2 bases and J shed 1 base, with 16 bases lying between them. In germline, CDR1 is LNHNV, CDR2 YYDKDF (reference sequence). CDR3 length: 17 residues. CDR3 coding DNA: TGTGCCACCAGCAGACCCTCGGCACTAGCTGGCACAGATACGCAGTATTTT. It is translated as CATSRPSALAGTDTQYF.

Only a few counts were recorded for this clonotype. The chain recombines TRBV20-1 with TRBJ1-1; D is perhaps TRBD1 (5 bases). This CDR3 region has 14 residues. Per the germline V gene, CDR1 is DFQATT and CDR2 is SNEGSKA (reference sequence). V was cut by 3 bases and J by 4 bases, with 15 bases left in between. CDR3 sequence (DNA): TGCAGTGCTAGCTACAGGTGGCAGGCCACTGAAGCTTTCTTT. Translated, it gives CSASYRWQATEAFF.

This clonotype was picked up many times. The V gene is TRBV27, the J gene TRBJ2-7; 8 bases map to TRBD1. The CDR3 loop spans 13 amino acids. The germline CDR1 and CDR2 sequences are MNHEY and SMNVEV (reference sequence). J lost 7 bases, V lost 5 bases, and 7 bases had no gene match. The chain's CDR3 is CASSLYGTGEQYF. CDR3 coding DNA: TGTGCCAGCAGTCTCTACGGGACAGGAGAGCAGTACTTC.

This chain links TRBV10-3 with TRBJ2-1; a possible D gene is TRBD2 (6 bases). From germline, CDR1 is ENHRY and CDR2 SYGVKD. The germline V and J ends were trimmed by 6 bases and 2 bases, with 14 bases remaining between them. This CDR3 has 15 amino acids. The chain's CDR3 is CAIREGRGTYNEQFF. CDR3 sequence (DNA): TGTGCCATCAGGGAGGGTCGGGGGACCTACAATGAGCAGTTCTTC.

This CDR3 reads CASSSGGHDEQFF. The CDR3 nucleotides read TGTGCCAGCAGCTCGGGGGGGCATGATGAGCAGTTCTTC. J is TRBJ2-1 and V is TRBV7-2; TRBD2 matches 8 bases. From germline, CDR1 is SGHTA and CDR2 FQGNSA. The CDR3 consists of 13 residues. The junction had 4 bases not matched to a gene; V was cut back by 4 bases and J by 8 bases. The complete variable domain, with remaining parts taken from reference TRBV7-2 and TRBJ2-1, reads GAGVSQSPSNKVTEKGKDVELRCDPISGHTALYWYRQSLGQGLEFLIYFQGNSAPDKSGLPSDRFSAERTGGSVSTLTIQRTQQEDSAVYLCASSSGGHDEQFFGPGTRLTVL.

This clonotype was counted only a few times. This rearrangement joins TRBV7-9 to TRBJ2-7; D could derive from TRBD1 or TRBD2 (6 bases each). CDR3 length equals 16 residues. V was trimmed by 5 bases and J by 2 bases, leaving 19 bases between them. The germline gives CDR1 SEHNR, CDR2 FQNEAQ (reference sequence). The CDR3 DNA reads TGTGCCAGCAGCCTGAAGGGGGGCACGGGGCCCTACGAGCAGTACTTC. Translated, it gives CASSLKGGTGPYEQYF.

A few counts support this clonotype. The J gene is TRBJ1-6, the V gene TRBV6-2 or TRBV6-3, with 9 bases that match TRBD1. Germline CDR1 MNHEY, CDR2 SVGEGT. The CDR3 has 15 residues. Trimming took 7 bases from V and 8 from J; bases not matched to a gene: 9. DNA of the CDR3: TGTGCCAGCACTAACCGACAGGGGGTCGATTCACCCCTCCACTTT. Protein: CASTNRQGVDSPLHF.

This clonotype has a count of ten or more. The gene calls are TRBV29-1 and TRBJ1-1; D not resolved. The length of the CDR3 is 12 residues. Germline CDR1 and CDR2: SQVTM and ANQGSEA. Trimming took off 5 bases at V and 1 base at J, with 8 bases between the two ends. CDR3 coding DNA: TGCAGCGTTCTGGGTGGGAACACTGAAGCTTTCTTT. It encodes CSVLGGNTEAFF.

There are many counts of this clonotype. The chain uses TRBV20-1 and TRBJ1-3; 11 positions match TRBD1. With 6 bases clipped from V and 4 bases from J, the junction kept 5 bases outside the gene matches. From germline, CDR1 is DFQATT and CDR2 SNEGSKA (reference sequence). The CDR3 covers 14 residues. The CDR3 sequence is CSAVDRGPGNTIYF. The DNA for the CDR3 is TGCAGTGCCGTGGACAGGGGGCCAGGAAACACCATATATTTT.

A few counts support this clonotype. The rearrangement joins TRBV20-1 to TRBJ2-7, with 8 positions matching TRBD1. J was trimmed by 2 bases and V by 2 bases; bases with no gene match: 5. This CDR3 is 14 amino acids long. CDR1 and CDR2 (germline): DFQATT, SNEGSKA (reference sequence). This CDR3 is CSARIEQGAYEQYF. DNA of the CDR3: TGCAGTGCTAGAATCGAACAGGGGGCCTACGAGCAGTACTTC.

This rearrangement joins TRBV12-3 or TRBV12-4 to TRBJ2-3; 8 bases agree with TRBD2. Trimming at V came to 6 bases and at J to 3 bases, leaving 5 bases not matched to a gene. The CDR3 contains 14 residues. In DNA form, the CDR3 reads TGTGCCAGCAGCACGGGGGGGCGGACAGATACGCAGTATTTT. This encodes CASSTGGRTDTQYF.

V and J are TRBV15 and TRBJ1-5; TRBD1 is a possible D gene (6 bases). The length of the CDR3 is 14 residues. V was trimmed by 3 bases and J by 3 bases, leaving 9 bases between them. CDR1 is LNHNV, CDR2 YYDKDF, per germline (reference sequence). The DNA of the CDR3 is TGTGCCACCAGCAGCCGGGACACCAATCAGCCCCAGCATTTT. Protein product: CATSSRDTNQPQHF.